These 5 T cell receptor beta chains came from one sample sequenced in a study of blood T cell repertoires in COVID-19. The assay was immunoSEQ multiplex PCR, and TCRdb's table has in-frame clones only and misses some. The profile covers around 190,000 clones, with around 83% appearing a single time and over 10% taken by the ten largest. Sequences were obtained from peripheral blood. The receptors shown here come from a human donor in a cohort sampled during active COVID-19.

This chain connects TRBV2 to TRBJ2-4; 11 bases are a match to TRBD1. V dropped 6 bases and J dropped 0; count of bases not matched to a gene: 4. Germline V gene data show CDR1 as SNHLY and CDR2 as FYNNEI. The CDR3 contains 16 residues. CDR3 protein: CASRRGTGGAKNIQYF. CDR3 sequence (DNA): TGTGCCAGCAGACGCGGGACAGGGGGAGCCAAAAACATTCAGTACTTC. Together with reference TRBV2 and TRBJ2-4, the CDR3 gives the full variable domain: EPEVTQTPSHQVTQMGQEVILRCVPISNHLYFYWYRQILGQKVEFLVSFYNNEISEKSEIFDDQFSVERPDGSNFTLKIRSTKLEDSAMYFCASRRGTGGAKNIQYFGAGTRLSVL.

The genes are TRBV30 and TRBJ2-3; 11 nucleotides align to TRBD2. The V gene end was trimmed by 0 bases and the J gene end by 5 bases; junction bases not matched to a gene: 25. The CDR3 is made up of 22 amino acids. Per the germline V gene, CDR1 is GTSNPN and CDR2 is SVGIG (reference sequence). The CDR3 sequence: CAWSVIAGAWETSGIMGDTQYF. DNA of the CDR3: TGTGCCTGGAGTGTAATAGCGGGGGCCTGGGAGACTAGCGGGATCATGGGAGATACGCAGTATTTT. Filled out from reference TRBV30 and TRBJ2-3, the complete variable domain reads SQTIHQWPATLVQPVGSPLSLECTVEGTSNPNLYWYRQAAGRGLQLLFYSVGIGQISSEVPQNLSASRPQDRQFILSSKKLLLSDSGFYLCAWSVIAGAWETSGIMGDTQYFGPGTRLTVL.

CDR3 coding DNA: TGTGCCAGCAGCTTAGGTTCAGGGCTCGAGCAGTACTTC. Translation: CASSLGSGLEQYF. The V gene is TRBV11-3, the J gene TRBJ2-7; weak D call: TRBD1 (5 bases). Trimming left V 1 base short and J 6 bases short, with 10 bases between. This CDR3 contains 13 residues. In germline, CDR1 is SGHNT, CDR2 YENEEA.

On this clone itself: Other DNA sequences in this specimen translate into the identical CDR3. The chain has TRBV7-9 and TRBJ2-3; weak D call: TRBD2 (5 bases). The V and J ends lost 5 bases and 2 bases respectively, with 11 bases between them. The CDR3 contains 14 residues. Germline V CDR1 and CDR2: SEHNR, FQNEAQ (reference sequence). The DNA of the CDR3 is TGTGCCAGCAGCGACCGGGGAGCCACAGATACGCAGTATTTT. Amino acid sequence: CASSDRGATDTQYF.

The chain joins TRBV20-1 to TRBJ1-1; tentatively, D is TRBD1 (6 bases). The CDR3 covers 14 residues. Trimming stripped 3 bases from V and 4 bases from J, with 15 bases between. CDR1 is DFQATT and CDR2 is SNEGSKA in the germline V gene (reference sequence). CDR3 DNA sequence: TGCAGTGCTAGTGCAACAGGGTGGGGCACTGAAGCTTTCTTT. Residues: CSASATGWGTEAFF.